This TCR beta chain was sequenced during a study of blood T cell repertoires in COVID-19. The assay was immunoSEQ multiplex PCR, and TCRdb's table has in-frame clones only and misses some. Here the sample spans over 150,000 clones, roughly 72% being singletons. The CDR3 is 14 residues long. Germline V gene lookup returns CDR1 SGHRS and CDR2 YFSETQ. V was trimmed by 4 bases and J by 8 bases, leaving 18 bases between them. Material for sequencing was peripheral blood. V gene TRBV5-1 combines with J gene TRBJ1-2, with D possibly TRBD1 on 5 matching bases. This TCR came from a woman of 80 years or more with acute or convalescent COVID-19. CDR3 sequence (DNA): TGCGCCAGCAGCCCCTGGTCGGGGGAGGGAGGCTACACCTTC. This codes for CASSPWSGEGGYTF.